A selection of T cell receptor beta chains follows, all from one sample in a study of radiation and T cells in renal cell carcinoma. The table came from immunoSEQ multiplex PCR; TCRdb's copy has only in-frame clones and leaves some out. This sample has some 97,000 clones, with approximately 80% found just once. The sequenced sample was blood, obtained from a patient whose treatment included radiotherapy and nephrectomy. The receptor set was obtained from a man aged 60-69 years with renal cell carcinoma. CDR3s include the opening cysteine and the closing phenylalanine or tryptophan. The D gene is left open where the match is weak. Some rows mark clone size as missing; the rest say once, few, many or name a class of expanded clone.

J	D	V	size	DNA	CDR3
TRBJ2-2	.	TRBV4-1	once	TGCGCCAGCAGCCAAGGCCTCAGGGGCACCGGGGAGCTGTTTTTT	CASSQGLRGTGELFF
TRBJ2-5	TRBD1	TRBV19	.	TGTGCCAGTAGACCCTTGGGGACAGGGAGAAAAGAGACCCAGTACTTC	CASRPLGTGRKETQYF
TRBJ2-1	TRBD2	TRBV7-9	.	TGTGCCAGCAGCCCTCTAGCGGGAGGGCCTAAGTCGGTTGAGCAGTTCTTC	CASSPLAGGPKSVEQFF
TRBJ1-5	.	TRBV19	.	TGTGCCAGTAACCCGTTGGTTGGGTTTAGCAATCAGCCCCAGCATTTT	CASNPLVGFSNQPQHF
TRBJ1-2	.	TRBV7-9	.	TGTGCCAGCAGTCCTTCCCTGGATGGCTACACCTTC	CASSPSLDGYTF
TRBJ1-3	TRBD1	TRBV7-2	.	TGTGCCAGCAGCTTACGGACAGGGGGCTCTGGAAACACCATATATTTT	CASSLRTGGSGNTIYF
TRBJ1-5	.	TRBV6-5	.	TGTGCCAGCAGTTATGGAGGCATGAGCAATCAGCCCCAGCATTTT	CASSYGGMSNQPQHF
TRBJ1-2	TRBD1	TRBV28	once	TGTGCCAGCAGACTCTCGGACAGGGTCGGTTATCACTTC	CASRLSDRVGYHF
TRBJ2-7	TRBD1	TRBV23-1	.	TGCGCCAGCAGTTCATCCGGGACAGGGAGGCACGAGCAGTACTTC	CASSSSGTGRHEQYF
TRBJ1-5	TRBD1	TRBV27	.	TGTGCCAGCAGTCCCGGACAGGGTCGGGAGCCCCAGCATTTT	CASSPGQGREPQHF
TRBJ2-7	.	TRBV5-1	few	TGCGCCAGCAGGAAATCCCCTAGGAACTACGAGCAGTACTTC	CASRKSPRNYEQYF
TRBJ2-1	TRBD2	TRBV4-1	.	TGCGCCAGCAGACGAGGACTAGCGGGAAGTTCCTACAATGAGCAGTTCTTC	CASRRGLAGSSYNEQFF
TRBJ2-7	TRBD2	TRBV19	.	TGTGCCAGTAGTATATCCAAGGATAGCGGGAACGAGCAGTACTTC	CASSISKDSGNEQYF
TRBJ2-7	.	TRBV27	.	TGTGCCAGCAGCTGGAGGGCTGCCTACGAGCAGTACTTC	CASSWRAAYEQYF
TRBJ1-2	TRBD1	TRBV6-1	few	TGTGCCAGCAGTGAACGGGACAGGGACTATGGCTACACCTTC	CASSERDRDYGYTF
TRBJ2-7	TRBD2	TRBV4-1	.	TGCGCCAGCAGCCAGAGCGGGGCTAGCGGGAGGTACGAGCAGTACTTC	CASSQSGASGRYEQYF
TRBJ1-1	.	TRBV18	.	TGTGCCAGCTCATCTAAATTCCCCAGTGAAGCTTTCTTT	CASSSKFPSEAFF
TRBJ1-1	.	TRBV6-1	.	TGTGCCAGCAGTGCTAACGGGGTTTACACTGAAGCTTTCTTT	CASSANGVYTEAFF
TRBJ2-3	.	TRBV29-1	.	TGCAGCGTTGAAGGGGCAGTGGGGGGAACAGATACGCAGTATTTT	CSVEGAVGGTDTQYF
TRBJ2-4	.	TRBV5-1	few	TGCGCCAGCAGCTTGGTGCCCCCCCGGTTTCCCAAAACCATTCAGTACTTC	CASSLVPPRFPKTIQYF
TRBJ2-1	.	TRBV7-6	.	TGTGCCAGCAGCTTGGCCTGGGGGTTAAGCTCCTACAATGAGCAGTTCTTC	CASSLAWGLSSYNEQFF
TRBJ2-1	TRBD2	TRBV18	.	TGTGCCAGCTCACCCGCTAGCGGGAGCAATGAGCAGTTCTTC	CASSPASGSNEQFF
TRBJ2-3	TRBD2	TRBV6-1	.	TGTGCCAGCAGTGTTTCTAGCGGAAACACAGATACGCAGTATTTT	CASSVSSGNTDTQYF
TRBJ2-1	TRBD2	TRBV7-2	.	TGTGCCAGCAGCCGGCAGCGGATCGGGGGGGGCTACAATGAGCAGTTCTTC	CASSRQRIGGGYNEQFF
TRBJ1-1	TRBD1	TRBV6-1	.	TGTGCCAGCAGTGACTTCCGGGACAGGGGGTTGAGCACTGAAGCTTTCTTT	CASSDFRDRGLSTEAFF
TRBJ1-2	.	TRBV7-9	.	TGTGCCAGCAGCCCGGCAAGGGCGGCCGCTAACTATGGCTACACCTTC	CASSPARAAANYGYTF
TRBJ2-7	.	TRBV28	.	TGTGCCAGCAGTTTAATTGGATCGCCTACGGAGCAGTACTTC	CASSLIGSPTEQYF
TRBJ2-2	TRBD2	TRBV15	.	TGTGCCACCAGCCTTTCCGGGACTACCACCGGGGAGCTGTTTTTT	CATSLSGTTTGELFF
TRBJ2-1	.	TRBV10-1	.	TGCGCCAGCAGTGTTAGAGGCTACAATGAGCAGTTCTTC	CASSVRGYNEQFF
TRBJ2-6	.	TRBV10-3	.	TGTGCCATCAGTGGGGACGCTGGGGCCAACGTCCTGACTTTC	CAISGDAGANVLTF